The entry that follows covers one T cell receptor beta chain sequence. Antigen unknown. This sample was included in a study of CD8 T cells in Susac syndrome. Study-level findings and limits: It was acknowledged in the study that the number of individuals who were included in its TCR sequencing and HLA analysis was relatively small.

The authors sequenced TCR beta from blood CD8+ and CD4+ T cells. RNA in amounts of about 0.45 to 1 ug was reverse transcribed with random hexamers. TCRdb called the immunoSEQ multiplex PCR reads again in MiXCR, with one record for every CDR3 protein. The data contain about 120,000 distinct CDR3 sequences, roughly 93% of them singletons. The CDR3 runs 12 residues. The germline gives CDR1 MNHEY, CDR2 SVGEGT. Between the trimmed V and J ends, which lost 1 base and 5 bases, there was a span of 3 bases. The material sequenced was CD4+ T cells from PBMCs. This clonotype originated in a human donor with multiple sclerosis. This sequence joins TRBV6-2 or TRBV6-3 and TRBJ2-1; D ambiguous. In DNA form, the CDR3 reads TGTGCCAGCAGTTACTTTGACAATGAGCAGTTCTTC. Amino acids: CASSYFDNEQFF.